The 27 T cell receptor beta chains listed next were all sequenced from one sample in a study of shared clonotypes between healthy human individuals. Libraries were prepared by immunoSEQ multiplex PCR; TCRdb keeps only in-frame clonotypes and omits some of them. The sample records 2 million to 2.5 million clones, more than 85% being singletons. Specimen: naive CD4+ T cells from PBMCs. The subset was: CD45RA+ positively selected. These receptors were obtained from a man between 18 and 29 years old in good health. Some clones in this sample may be carry-over from other donors' samples.

V is TRBV28 and J is TRBJ2-7; 8 bases are shared with TRBD1. The ends lost 6 bases at V and 6 bases at J; junction bases unmatched: 7. In germline, CDR1 is MDHEN, CDR2 SYDVKM. The CDR3 loop spans 13 amino acids. The CDR3 sequence is CASRRTGIGEQYF. The CDR3 DNA reads as TGTGCCAGCAGGCGGACAGGGATAGGCGAGCAGTACTTC.

V usage is TRBV2 and J usage is TRBJ1-4; possibly TRBD1 for D (6 bases). With 6 bases removed from V and 4 bases from J, the gap between germline ends came to 12 bases. The CDR3 contains 14 residues. Per the germline V gene, CDR1 is SNHLY and CDR2 is FYNNEI. CDR3 protein: CASRGQSNNEKLFF. The CDR3, as DNA: TGTGCCAGCAGAGGACAGAGCAATAATGAAAAACTGTTTTTT.

The chain uses TRBV30 and TRBJ1-1, with 8 nucleotides matching TRBD1. The CDR3 is made up of 14 amino acids. Germline CDR1 reads GTSNPN; CDR2 reads SVGIG (reference sequence). With V trimmed by 1 base and J by 10 bases, 11 bases remained unmatched. CDR3: CAWSGDRGRGAAFF. The CDR3 DNA reads TGTGCCTGGAGTGGCGACAGGGGACGGGGCGCAGCTTTCTTT.

V is TRBV7-6 and J is TRBJ2-3; no firm D call. V lost 5 bases to trimming and J lost 2 bases, with 8 bases between them. The CDR3 is 13 residues long. Germline V gene data show CDR1 as SGHVS and CDR2 as FNYEAQ. CDR3 in amino acids: CASSPRYTDTQYF. Written as DNA, the CDR3 is TGTGCCAGCAGCCCCCGATACACAGATACGCAGTATTTT.

The V and J genes are TRBV15 and TRBJ2-7; D remains unclear. Germline V gene lookup returns CDR1 LNHNV and CDR2 YYDKDF (reference sequence). The V gene lost 0 bases and the J gene lost 0 bases, with 9 bases spanning the gap. This CDR3 is 15 amino acids long. The CDR3 sequence: CATSRDLGPSYEQYF. The CDR3 DNA reads TGTGCCACCAGCAGAGATCTCGGGCCCTCCTACGAGCAGTACTTC. Using reference TRBV15 and TRBJ2-7 for the parts outside the CDR3, the full variable domain is DAMVIQNPRYQVTQFGKPVTLSCSQTLNHNVMYWYQQKSSQAPKLLFHYYDKDFNNEADTPDNFQSRRPNTSFCFLDIRSPGLGDTAMYLCATSRDLGPSYEQYFGPGTRLTVT.

The count of this clone is one. CDR3 residues: CASSLGTLDRGRLETQYF. Here the CDR3 DNA reads TGTGCCAGCAGCCTTGGGACCTTGGACAGGGGGCGCCTGGAGACCCAGTACTTC. The rearrangement uses TRBV7-9 and TRBJ2-5, with TRBD1 identical over 11 bases. CDR1 and CDR2 from the germline V gene are SEHNR and FQNEAQ (reference sequence). V was pared by 5 bases and J by 5 bases, with 16 bases of the junction left unmatched. The CDR3 is 18 residues long.

The chain links TRBV15 to TRBJ2-3; weak D call: TRBD1 (5 bases). Germline V gene lookup returns CDR1 LNHNV and CDR2 YYDKDF (reference sequence). Deletions cut 0 bases from V and 4 bases from J, with 17 bases between. The CDR3 is made up of 17 amino acids. CDR3 coding DNA: TGTGCCACCAGCAGAGAGGTGGGGCATGAGGTAGCAGATACGCAGTATTTT. This codes for CATSREVGHEVADTQYF.

This clone was recorded once. This CDR3 is also generated by other DNA sequences in the sample. The rearrangement links TRBV5-1 to TRBJ2-7; tentatively, D is TRBD1 (5 bases). Germline V lookup: CDR1 SGHRS, CDR2 YFSETQ. The CDR3 length is 14 residues. The ends were cut back, 0 bases at V and 2 bases at J, with 9 bases in the middle. The CDR3 nucleotides read TGCGCCAGCAGCTTGGTGGCAGGGACCTACGAGCAGTACTTC. Its translation: CASSLVAGTYEQYF.

V and J are TRBV4-1 and TRBJ2-5; 7 bases agree with TRBD1. CDR1 MGHRA and CDR2 YSYEKL come from the germline V gene. The CDR3 loop spans 17 amino acids. The J segment lost 5 bases and the V segment lost 5 bases, leaving 17 bases of the junction unmatched. CDR3 region: CASSVVSLQGDRETQYF. The CDR3 nucleotides are TGCGCCAGCAGCGTCGTATCCCTTCAGGGGGATAGGGAGACCCAGTACTTC.

This chain uses TRBV4-1 with TRBJ2-7; D not resolved. The CDR3 spans 16 residues. Germline values: CDR1 MGHRA, CDR2 YSYEKL. The ends were cut back, 0 bases at V and 4 bases at J, with 16 bases in the middle. The CDR3 spells CASSQEVTAYFYEQYF. The DNA of the CDR3 is TGCGCCAGCAGCCAAGAAGTCACCGCGTACTTTTACGAGCAGTACTTC.

This clone showed up just once. V gene TRBV5-6 combines with J gene TRBJ1-2, with D unresolved. This CDR3 comprises 16 residues. Trimming shortened V by 1 base and J by 3 bases, and 16 bases separated the two germline ends. From germline, CDR1 is SGHDT and CDR2 YYEEEE. CDR3: CASSLPLFGDHYGYTF. The CDR3 coding sequence is TGTGCCAGCAGCTTGCCTTTGTTCGGCGACCACTATGGCTACACCTTC.

The chain employs TRBV5-1 and TRBJ1-4, with 9 bases matching TRBD1. Germline V lookup: CDR1 SGHRS, CDR2 YFSETQ. The CDR3 covers 14 residues. J was trimmed by 8 bases and V by 5 bases; bases with no gene match: 7. CDR3 nucleotides: TGCGCCAGCAGACTGACAGGGGGAGAGGAAAAACTGTTTTTT. Amino acid sequence: CASRLTGGEEKLFF.

J is TRBJ2-1 and V is TRBV2, with 8 bases identical to TRBD2. V shed 3 bases, J shed 3 bases, and the junction held 1 base outside the gene matches. The CDR3 contains 14 residues. The germline CDR1 and CDR2 sequences are SNHLY and FYNNEI. The CDR3 nucleotides are TGTGCCAGCAGTGAGCGGGAGGTCTACAATGAGCAGTTCTTC. The encoded protein is CASSEREVYNEQFF.

This chain links TRBV5-1 with TRBJ2-1, with TRBD2 matching 11 bases. Germline CDR1 SGHRS, CDR2 YFSETQ. The CDR3 length is 19 residues. V dropped 4 bases and J dropped 9; count of bases not matched to a gene: 21. This chain's CDR3 is CASSPTPLAGGQSRGEQFF. As DNA, the CDR3 is TGCGCCAGCAGCCCTACCCCCCTAGCGGGAGGTCAAAGCCGGGGTGAGCAGTTCTTC.

This clone came up once. The genes are TRBV6-5 and TRBJ1-2; no definite D call. V was trimmed by 4 bases and J by 5 bases, leaving 5 bases between them. This CDR3 comprises 11 residues. The V gene's germline CDR1 is MNHEY and CDR2 SVGAGI. DNA of the CDR3: TGTGCCAGCAGTTCAAGATATGGCTACACCTTC. Amino acids: CASSSRYGYTF.

As DNA, the CDR3 is TGTGCCAGCTCAACCTCCCGGCCCAGGGAGGGAGTAGATGAGCAGTTCTTC. As protein: CASSTSRPREGVDEQFF. The chain recombines TRBV28 with TRBJ2-1; 7 nucleotides line up with TRBD2. V was pared by 8 bases and J by 8 bases, with 21 bases of the junction left unmatched. CDR1 and CDR2 (germline): MDHEN, SYDVKM. CDR3 size: 17 residues.

This clone was seen a single time. The V call is TRBV5-1, the J call TRBJ1-1; D might be TRBD1 (5 bases). From germline, CDR1 is SGHRS and CDR2 YFSETQ. The CDR3 is 14 amino acids. V lost 4 bases to trimming and J lost 4 bases, with 14 bases between them. CDR3 in DNA: TGCGCCAGCAGCCGAGGGGTACCGGGCACTGAAGCTTTCTTT. As protein: CASSRGVPGTEAFF.

The chain couples TRBV7-9 to TRBJ2-7; 12 bases agree with TRBD1. This CDR3 is built from 15 residues. Per the germline V gene, CDR1 is SEHNR and CDR2 is FQNEAQ (reference sequence). Trimming removed 5 bases from V and 6 bases from J; junction bases left unmatched: 8. The CDR3 DNA reads as TGTGCCAGCAGCAAAGTTGGGACAGGGGGCCTCGAGCAGTACTTC. Encoded protein: CASSKVGTGGLEQYF.

A note on this clone: The identical CDR3 is also encoded by other nucleotide sequences in the sample. The rearrangement links TRBV7-2 to TRBJ2-3; 10 nucleotides line up with TRBD1. Per germline, CDR1 SGHTA and CDR2 FQGNSA. The CDR3 spans 15 residues. Unmatched junction bases numbered 3, after V lost 5 bases and J lost 1 base. CDR3 DNA: TGTGCCAGCAGCCGGGACAGGGGTGGCACAGATACGCAGTATTTT. Protein product: CASSRDRGGTDTQYF. The whole variable domain, remainder taken from reference TRBV7-2 and TRBJ2-3, is GAGVSQSPSNKVTEKGKDVELRCDPISGHTALYWYRQSLGQGLEFLIYFQGNSAPDKSGLPSDRFSAERTGGSVSTLTIQRTQQEDSAVYLCASSRDRGGTDTQYFGPGTRLTVL.

The CDR3 protein is CASSNYDYQGEPGAFF. DNA for the CDR3: TGTGCCAGCAGCAATTATGACTATCAGGGGGAACCTGGAGCTTTCTTT. V and J are TRBV28 and TRBJ1-1; 7 bases are shared with TRBD1. The CDR3 covers 16 residues. The V and J ends lost 6 bases and 10 bases, in that order; junction bases with no gene match: 20. In germline, CDR1 is MDHEN, CDR2 SYDVKM.

Note on this clone: Other DNA sequences in this specimen translate into the identical CDR3. The rearrangement uses TRBV19 and TRBJ2-2; no definite D call. The V end lost 6 bases, the J end lost 1 base, and 6 bases lay between the germline ends. The CDR3 loop spans 13 amino acids. Germline V gives CDR1 LNHDA, CDR2 SQIVND (reference sequence). DNA of the CDR3: TGTGCCAGTAGGCCAGGGAACACCGGGGAGCTGTTTTTT. Protein sequence: CASRPGNTGELFF.

This clone was observed once. CDR3 protein: CASRGLAGGPEFF. For the CDR3, the DNA is TGTGCCAGCAGGGGACTAGCGGGAGGGCCCGAGTTCTTC. The J gene is TRBJ2-1, the V gene TRBV6-5, with TRBD2 identical over 16 bases. This CDR3 has 13 amino acids. Germline V lookup: CDR1 MNHEY, CDR2 SVGAGI. With 6 bases clipped from V and 14 bases from J, the junction kept 4 bases outside the gene matches.

In this sample, this clone turned up once. V and J are TRBV7-8 and TRBJ1-2; D possibly corresponds to TRBD1 (5 bases). The V end was cut by 5 bases, the J end by 6 bases, with 13 bases between. Germline V gene lookup returns CDR1 SGHVS and CDR2 FQNEAQ. The CDR3 runs to 13 residues. Written as DNA, the CDR3 is TGTGCCAGCAGCCCCACGGTGGACAATGGCTACACCTTC. This gives the protein CASSPTVDNGYTF.

V is TRBV7-2 and J is TRBJ1-1, with TRBD1 matching over 8 bases. The CDR3 length is 14 residues. V shed 5 bases and J 4 bases; nucleotides not matched to a gene: 6. Germline V CDR1 and CDR2: SGHTA, FQGNSA. The CDR3 protein is CASSRNRGGTEAFF. In nucleotides, the CDR3 is TGTGCCAGCAGCCGAAACAGGGGGGGCACTGAAGCTTTCTTT.

The chain joins TRBV28 to TRBJ2-5, with 14 bases identical to TRBD2. This CDR3 contains 15 residues. Germline CDR1 MDHEN, CDR2 SYDVKM. After removal of 6 bases from V and 5 bases from J, the junction contained 5 bases not matched to a gene. As DNA, the CDR3 is TGTGCCAGCAGAGGACTAGCGGGAGGAGTGGAGACCCAGTACTTC. It is translated as CASRGLAGGVETQYF.

The chain has TRBV5-1 and TRBJ1-5; D may be TRBD1 (5 bases). CDR3 length: 15 amino acids. From germline, CDR1 is SGHRS and CDR2 YFSETQ. The V end was cut by 0 bases, the J end by 3 bases, with 10 bases between. In DNA, the CDR3 is TGCGCCAGCAGCTTGGCAGGGACGAACAATCAGCCCCAGCATTTT. It yields the protein CASSLAGTNNQPQHF.

A word on this clone: The identical CDR3 is also encoded by other nucleotide sequences in the sample. The V call is TRBV11-3, the J call TRBJ2-2; D is ambiguous. This CDR3 has 12 residues. V shed 3 bases and J shed 3 bases, with 2 bases lying between them. Germline V gives CDR1 SGHNT, CDR2 YENEEA. CDR3 DNA: TGTGCCAGCAGCTTGGACACCGGGGAGCTGTTTTTT. Encoded protein: CASSLDTGELFF.